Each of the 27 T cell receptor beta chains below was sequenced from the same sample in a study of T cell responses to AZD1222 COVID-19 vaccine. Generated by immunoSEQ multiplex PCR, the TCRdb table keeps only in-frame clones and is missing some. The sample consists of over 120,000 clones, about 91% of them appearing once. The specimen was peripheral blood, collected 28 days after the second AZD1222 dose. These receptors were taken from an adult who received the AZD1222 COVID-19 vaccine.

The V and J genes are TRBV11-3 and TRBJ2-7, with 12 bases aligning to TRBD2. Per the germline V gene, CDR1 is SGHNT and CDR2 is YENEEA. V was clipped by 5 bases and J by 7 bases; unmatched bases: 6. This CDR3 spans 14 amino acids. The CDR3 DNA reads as TGTGCCAGCAGCGTGACTAGCGGGAGCGAGGAGCAGTACTTC. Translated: CASSVTSGSEEQYF.

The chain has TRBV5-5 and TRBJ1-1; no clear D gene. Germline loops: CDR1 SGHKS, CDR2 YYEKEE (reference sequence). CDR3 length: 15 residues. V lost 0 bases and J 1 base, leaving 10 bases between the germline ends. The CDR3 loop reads CASSLAVGANTEAFF. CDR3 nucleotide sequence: TGTGCCAGCAGCTTGGCGGTGGGTGCGAACACTGAAGCTTTCTTT.

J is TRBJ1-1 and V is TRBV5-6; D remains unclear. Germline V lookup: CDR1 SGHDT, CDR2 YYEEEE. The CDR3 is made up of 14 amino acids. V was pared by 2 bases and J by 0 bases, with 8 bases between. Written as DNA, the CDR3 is TGTGCCAGCAGCTTTGGCTTAATGAACACTGAAGCTTTCTTT. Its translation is CASSFGLMNTEAFF. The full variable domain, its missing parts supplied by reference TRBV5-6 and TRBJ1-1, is DAGVTQSPTHLIKTRGQQVTLRCSPKSGHDTVSWYQQALGQGPQFIFQYYEEEERQRGNFPDRFSGHQFPNYSSELNVNALLLGDSALYLCASSFGLMNTEAFFGQGTRLTVV.

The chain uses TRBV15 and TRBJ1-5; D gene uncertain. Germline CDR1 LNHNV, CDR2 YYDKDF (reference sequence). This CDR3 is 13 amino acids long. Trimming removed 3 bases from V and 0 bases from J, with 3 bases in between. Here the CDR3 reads CATSRSSNQPQHF. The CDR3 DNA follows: TGTGCCACCAGCAGGAGTAGCAATCAGCCCCAGCATTTT.

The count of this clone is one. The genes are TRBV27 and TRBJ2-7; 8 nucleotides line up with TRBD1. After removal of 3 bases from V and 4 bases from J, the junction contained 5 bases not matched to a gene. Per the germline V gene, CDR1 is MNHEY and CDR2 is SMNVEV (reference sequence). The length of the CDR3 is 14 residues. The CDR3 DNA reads TGTGCCAGCAGTTTCCAGAGACAGGGGTACGAGCAGTACTTC. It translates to CASSFQRQGYEQYF.

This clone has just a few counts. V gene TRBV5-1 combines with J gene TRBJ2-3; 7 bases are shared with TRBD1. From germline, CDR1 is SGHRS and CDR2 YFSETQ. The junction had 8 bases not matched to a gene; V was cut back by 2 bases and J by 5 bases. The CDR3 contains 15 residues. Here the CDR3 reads CASSFRGGPLDTQYF. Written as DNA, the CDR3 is TGCGCCAGCAGCTTCAGAGGGGGCCCTTTAGATACGCAGTATTTT.

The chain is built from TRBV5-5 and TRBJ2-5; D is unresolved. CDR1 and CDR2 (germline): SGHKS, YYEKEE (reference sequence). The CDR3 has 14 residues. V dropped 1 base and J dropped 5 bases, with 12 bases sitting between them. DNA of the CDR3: TGTGCCAGCAGCTTGTATCGAGGACGGGAGACCCAGTACTTC. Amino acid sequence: CASSLYRGRETQYF.

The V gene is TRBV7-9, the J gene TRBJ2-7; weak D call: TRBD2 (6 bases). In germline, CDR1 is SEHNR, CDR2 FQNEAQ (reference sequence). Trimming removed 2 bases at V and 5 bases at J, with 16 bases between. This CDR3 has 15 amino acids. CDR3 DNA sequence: TGTGCCAGCAGCTTAACGCGGGGCGATCCGAACGAGCAGTACTTC. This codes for CASSLTRGDPNEQYF.

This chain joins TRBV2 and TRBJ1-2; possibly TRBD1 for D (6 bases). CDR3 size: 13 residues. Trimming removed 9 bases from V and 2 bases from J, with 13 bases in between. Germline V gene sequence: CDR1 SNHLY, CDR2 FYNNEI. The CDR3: CARQGGENYGYTF. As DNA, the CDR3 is TGTGCCAGACAGGGAGGGGAAAACTATGGCTACACCTTC.

CDR3 protein: CASRLIGTKNIQYF. CDR3 DNA sequence: TGTGCCAGCAGGCTCATCGGAACCAAAAACATTCAGTACTTC. The chain employs TRBV28 and TRBJ2-4; the D is unclear. The V gene's germline CDR1 is MDHEN and CDR2 SYDVKM. The CDR3 loop spans 14 amino acids. The V end lost 6 bases, the J end lost 2 bases, and 11 bases lay between the germline ends.

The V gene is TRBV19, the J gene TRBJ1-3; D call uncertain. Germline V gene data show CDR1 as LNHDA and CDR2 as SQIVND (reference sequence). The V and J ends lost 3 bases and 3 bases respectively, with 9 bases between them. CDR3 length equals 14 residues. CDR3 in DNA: TGTGCCAGTAGTATTGGGAGTATTGGAAACACCATATATTTT. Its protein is CASSIGSIGNTIYF.

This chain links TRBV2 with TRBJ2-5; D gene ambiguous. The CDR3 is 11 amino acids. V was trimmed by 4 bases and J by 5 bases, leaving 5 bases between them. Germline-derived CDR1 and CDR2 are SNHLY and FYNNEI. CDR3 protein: CASSVFETQYF. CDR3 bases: TGTGCCAGCAGTGTATTCGAGACCCAGTACTTC.

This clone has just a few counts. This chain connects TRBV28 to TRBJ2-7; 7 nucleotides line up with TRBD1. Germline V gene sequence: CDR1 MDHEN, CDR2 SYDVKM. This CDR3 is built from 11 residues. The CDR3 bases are TGTGCGACGACAGGGCAGTACGAGCAGTACTTC. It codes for CATTGQYEQYF.

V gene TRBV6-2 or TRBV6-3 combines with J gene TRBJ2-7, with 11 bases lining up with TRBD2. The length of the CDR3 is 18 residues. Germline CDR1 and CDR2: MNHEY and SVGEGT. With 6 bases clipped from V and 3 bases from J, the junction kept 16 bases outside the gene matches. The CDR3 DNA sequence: TGTGCCAGCAGCTTCACTCTTAACGGGACTAGCGGCCGCTACGAGCAGTACTTC. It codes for CASSFTLNGTSGRYEQYF.

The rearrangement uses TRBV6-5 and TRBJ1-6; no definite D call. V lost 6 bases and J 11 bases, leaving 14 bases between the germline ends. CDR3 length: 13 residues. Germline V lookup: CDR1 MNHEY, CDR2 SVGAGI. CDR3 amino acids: CASSPHPFAPLHF. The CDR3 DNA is TGTGCCAGCAGCCCCCACCCCTTTGCACCCCTCCACTTT.

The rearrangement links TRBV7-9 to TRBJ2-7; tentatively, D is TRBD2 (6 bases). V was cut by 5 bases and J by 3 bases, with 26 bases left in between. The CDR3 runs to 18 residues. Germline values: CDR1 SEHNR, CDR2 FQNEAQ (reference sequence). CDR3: CASSHPGLQPSFVYEQYF. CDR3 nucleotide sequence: TGTGCCAGCAGCCATCCGGGACTCCAACCTTCCTTCGTCTACGAGCAGTACTTC. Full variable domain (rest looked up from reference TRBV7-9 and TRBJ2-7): DTGVSQNPRHKITKRGQNVTFRCDPISEHNRLYWYRQTLGQGPEFLTYFQNEAQLEKSRLLSDRFSAERPKGSFSTLEIQRTEQGDSAMYLCASSHPGLQPSFVYEQYFGPGTRLTVT.

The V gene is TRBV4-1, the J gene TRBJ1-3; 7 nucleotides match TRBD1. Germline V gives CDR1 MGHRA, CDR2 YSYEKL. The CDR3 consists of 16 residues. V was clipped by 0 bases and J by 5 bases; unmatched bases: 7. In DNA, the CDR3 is TGCGCCAGCAGCCAAGATGGGGCAGGGGGGAGAAACACCATATATTTT. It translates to CASSQDGAGGRNTIYF.

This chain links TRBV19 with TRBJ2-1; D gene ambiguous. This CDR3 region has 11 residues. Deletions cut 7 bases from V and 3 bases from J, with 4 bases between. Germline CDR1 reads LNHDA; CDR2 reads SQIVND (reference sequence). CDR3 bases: TGTGCCAGTATGGACTACAATGAGCAGTTCTTC. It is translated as CASMDYNEQFF.

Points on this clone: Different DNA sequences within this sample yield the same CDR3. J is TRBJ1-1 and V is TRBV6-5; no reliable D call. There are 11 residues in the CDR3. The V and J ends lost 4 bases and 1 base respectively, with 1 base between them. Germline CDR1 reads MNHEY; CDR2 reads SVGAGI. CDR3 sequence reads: CASSWNTEAFF. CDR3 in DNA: TGTGCCAGCAGTTGGAACACTGAAGCTTTCTTT.

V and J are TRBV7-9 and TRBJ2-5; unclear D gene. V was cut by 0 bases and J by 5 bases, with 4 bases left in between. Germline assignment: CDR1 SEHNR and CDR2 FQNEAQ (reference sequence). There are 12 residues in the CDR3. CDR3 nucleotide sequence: TGTGCCAGCAGCTTAGCGGGGGAGACCCAGTACTTC. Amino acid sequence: CASSLAGETQYF.

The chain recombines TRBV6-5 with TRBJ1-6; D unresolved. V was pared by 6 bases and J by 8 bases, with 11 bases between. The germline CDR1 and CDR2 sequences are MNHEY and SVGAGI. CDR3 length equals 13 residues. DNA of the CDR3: TGTGCCAGCAGGGGCCGATTGCATTCACCCCTCCACTTT. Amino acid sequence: CASRGRLHSPLHF.

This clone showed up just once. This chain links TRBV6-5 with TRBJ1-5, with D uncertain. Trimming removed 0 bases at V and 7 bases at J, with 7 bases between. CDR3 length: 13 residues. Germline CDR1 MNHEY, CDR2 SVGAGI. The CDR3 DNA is TGTGCCAGCAGTTACTCCTTCCGGCAGCCCCAGCATTTT. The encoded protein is CASSYSFRQPQHF.

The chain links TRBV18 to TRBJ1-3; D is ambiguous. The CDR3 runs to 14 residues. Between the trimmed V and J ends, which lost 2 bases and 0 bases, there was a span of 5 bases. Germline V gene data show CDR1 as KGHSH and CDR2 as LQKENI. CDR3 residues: CASSPGPSGNTIYF. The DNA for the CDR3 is TGTGCCAGCTCACCAGGGCCCTCTGGAAACACCATATATTTT.

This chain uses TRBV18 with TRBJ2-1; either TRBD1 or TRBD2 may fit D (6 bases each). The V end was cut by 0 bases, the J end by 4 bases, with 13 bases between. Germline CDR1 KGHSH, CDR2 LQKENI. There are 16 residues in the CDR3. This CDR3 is CASSPPGGQGYNEQFF. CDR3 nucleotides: TGTGCCAGCTCACCACCTGGGGGGCAGGGGTACAATGAGCAGTTCTTC.

CDR3 protein: CASSGQGSNQPQHF. The CDR3 DNA follows: TGTGCCAGCAGTGGACAGGGAAGCAATCAGCCCCAGCATTTT. The V and J genes are TRBV28 and TRBJ1-5; 8 nucleotides align to TRBD1. CDR3 length equals 14 residues. Germline V gene data show CDR1 as MDHEN and CDR2 as SYDVKM. Trimming at V came to 5 bases and at J to 1 base, leaving 1 base not matched to a gene.

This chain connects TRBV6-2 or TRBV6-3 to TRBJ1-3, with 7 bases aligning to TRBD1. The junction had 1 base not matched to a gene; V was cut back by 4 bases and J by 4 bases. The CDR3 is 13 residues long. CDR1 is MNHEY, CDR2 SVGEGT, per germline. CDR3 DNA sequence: TGTGCCAGCAGTTGGGACAGCGGAAACACCATATATTTT. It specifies CASSWDSGNTIYF.

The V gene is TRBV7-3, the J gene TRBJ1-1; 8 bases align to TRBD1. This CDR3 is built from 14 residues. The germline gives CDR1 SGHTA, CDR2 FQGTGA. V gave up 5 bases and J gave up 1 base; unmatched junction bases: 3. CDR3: CASSKGQANTEAFF. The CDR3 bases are TGTGCCAGCAGCAAGGGACAGGCGAACACTGAAGCTTTCTTT.